This TCR beta chain is drawn from a study of shared clonotypes between healthy human individuals. Study-wide findings and caveats: The sharing of about 5% of naive CD4 clonotypes was seen across a handful of donors.

This CDR3 contains 12 residues. Germline lookup yields CDR1 MDHEN and CDR2 SYDVKM. Samples underwent the assay at deep level. Each PCR replicate from the sorted subsets contained about 180 ng DNA, which is some 32,000 T cell genomes. The repertoire was sequenced with immunoSEQ multiplex PCR; TCRdb's copy has only in-frame clones and lacks some. The table records millions of clones, around 94% of them present only once. Notes on this clone: Its specificity is unknown. Mismatch with germline at one junction end may stem from a read error.

Material: naive CD4+ T cells sorted from blood. Specified subset: CD45RA+ positively selected. The V gene is TRBV28, the J gene TRBJ2-1; either TRBD1 or TRBD2 may fit D (6 bases each). This TCR came from a man between 18 and 29 years old in good health. The DNA of the CDR3 is TGTGCCAGCAGTACCTTTCCGGGGGCGTTCGTCTTC. Protein: CASSTFPGAFVF.